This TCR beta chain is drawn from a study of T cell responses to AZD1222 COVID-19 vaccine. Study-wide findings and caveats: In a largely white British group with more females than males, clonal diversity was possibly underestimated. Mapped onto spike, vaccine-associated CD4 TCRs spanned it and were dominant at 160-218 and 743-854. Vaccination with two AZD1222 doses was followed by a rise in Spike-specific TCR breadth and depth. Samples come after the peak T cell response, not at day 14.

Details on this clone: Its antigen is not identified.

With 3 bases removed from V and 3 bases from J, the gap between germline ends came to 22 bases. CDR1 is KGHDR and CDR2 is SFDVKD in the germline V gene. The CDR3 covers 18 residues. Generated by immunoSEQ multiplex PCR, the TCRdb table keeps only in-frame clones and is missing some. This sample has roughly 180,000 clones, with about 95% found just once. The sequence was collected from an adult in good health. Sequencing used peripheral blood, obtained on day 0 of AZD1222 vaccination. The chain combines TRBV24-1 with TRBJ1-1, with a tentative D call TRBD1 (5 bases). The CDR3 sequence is CATSDKPKGKGWYTEAFF. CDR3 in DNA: TGTGCCACCAGTGATAAGCCAAAGGGGAAGGGCTGGTACACTGAAGCTTTCTTT.